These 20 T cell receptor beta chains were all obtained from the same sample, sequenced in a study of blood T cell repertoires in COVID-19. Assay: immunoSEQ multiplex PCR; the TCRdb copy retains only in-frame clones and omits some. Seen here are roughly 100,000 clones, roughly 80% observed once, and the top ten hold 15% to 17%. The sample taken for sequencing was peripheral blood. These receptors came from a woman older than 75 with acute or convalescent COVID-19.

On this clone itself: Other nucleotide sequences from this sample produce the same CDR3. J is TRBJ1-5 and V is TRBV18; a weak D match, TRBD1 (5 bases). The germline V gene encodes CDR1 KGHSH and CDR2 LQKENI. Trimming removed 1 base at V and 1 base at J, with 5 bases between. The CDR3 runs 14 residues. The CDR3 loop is CASSPQGSNQPQHF. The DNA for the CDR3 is TGTGCCAGCTCACCACAGGGGAGCAATCAGCCCCAGCATTTT. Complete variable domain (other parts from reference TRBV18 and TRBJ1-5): NAGVMQNPRHLVRRRGQEARLRCSPMKGHSHVYWYRQLPEEGLKFMVYLQKENIIDESGMPKERFSAEFPKEGPSILRIQQVVRGDSAAYFCASSPQGSNQPQHFGDGTRLSIL.

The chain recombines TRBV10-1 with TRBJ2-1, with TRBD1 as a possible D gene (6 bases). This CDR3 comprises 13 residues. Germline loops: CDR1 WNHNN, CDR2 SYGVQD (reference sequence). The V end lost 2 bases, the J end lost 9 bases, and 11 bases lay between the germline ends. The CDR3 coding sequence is TGCGCCAGCAGTGAGGTACTAGGGGGTGAGCAGTTCTTC. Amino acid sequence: CASSEVLGGEQFF.

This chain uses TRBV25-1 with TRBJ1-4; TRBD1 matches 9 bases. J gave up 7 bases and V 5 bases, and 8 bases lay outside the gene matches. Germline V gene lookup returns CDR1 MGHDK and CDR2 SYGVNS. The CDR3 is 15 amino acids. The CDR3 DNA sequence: TGTGCCAGCAGTTTAGGGACAGGGCAGTCTGAAAAACTGTTTTTT. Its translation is CASSLGTGQSEKLFF.

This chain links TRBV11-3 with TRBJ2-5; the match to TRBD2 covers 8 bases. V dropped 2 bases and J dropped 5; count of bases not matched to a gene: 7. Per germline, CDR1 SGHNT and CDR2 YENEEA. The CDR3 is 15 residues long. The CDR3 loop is CASSLYALAGETQYF. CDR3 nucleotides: TGTGCCAGCAGCTTATATGCCCTAGCGGGTGAGACCCAGTACTTC.

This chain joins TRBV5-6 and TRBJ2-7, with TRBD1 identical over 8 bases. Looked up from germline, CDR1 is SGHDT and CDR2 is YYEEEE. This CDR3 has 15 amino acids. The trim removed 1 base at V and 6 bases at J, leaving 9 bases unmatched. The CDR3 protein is CASSLRSQGAGEQYF. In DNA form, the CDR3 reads TGTGCCAGCAGCTTGAGGTCCCAGGGGGCCGGCGAGCAGTACTTC.

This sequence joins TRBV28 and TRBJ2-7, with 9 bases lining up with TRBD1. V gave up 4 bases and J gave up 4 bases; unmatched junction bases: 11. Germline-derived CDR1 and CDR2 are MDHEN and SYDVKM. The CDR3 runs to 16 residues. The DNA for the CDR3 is TGTGCCAGCAGTTGGGGAACCGTGACAGGGGGATACGAGCAGTACTTC. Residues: CASSWGTVTGGYEQYF.

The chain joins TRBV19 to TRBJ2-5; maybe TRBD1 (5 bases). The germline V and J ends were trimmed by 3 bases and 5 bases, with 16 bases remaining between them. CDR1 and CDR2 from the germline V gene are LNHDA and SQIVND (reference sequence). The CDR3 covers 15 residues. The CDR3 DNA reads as TGTGCCAGTAGTATTTTCCAGGGAACCGTTGAGACCCAGTACTTC. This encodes CASSIFQGTVETQYF. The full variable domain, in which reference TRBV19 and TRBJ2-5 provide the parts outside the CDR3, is DGGITQSPKYLFRKEGQNVTLSCEQNLNHDAMYWYRQDPGQGLRLIYYSQIVNDFQKGDIAEGYSVSREKKESFPLTVTSAQKNPTAFYLCASSIFQGTVETQYFGPGTRLLVL.

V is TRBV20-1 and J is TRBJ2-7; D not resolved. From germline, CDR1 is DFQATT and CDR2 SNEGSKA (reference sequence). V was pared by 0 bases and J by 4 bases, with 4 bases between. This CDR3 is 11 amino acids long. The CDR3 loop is CSARDYYEQYF. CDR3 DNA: TGCAGTGCTAGAGATTATTACGAGCAGTACTTC.

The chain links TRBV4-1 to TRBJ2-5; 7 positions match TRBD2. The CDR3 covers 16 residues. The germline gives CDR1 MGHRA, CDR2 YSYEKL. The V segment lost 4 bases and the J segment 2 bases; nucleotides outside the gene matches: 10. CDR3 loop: CASSRSLAYGQETQYF. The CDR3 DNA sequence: TGCGCCAGCAGCCGATCACTAGCGTACGGGCAAGAGACCCAGTACTTC.

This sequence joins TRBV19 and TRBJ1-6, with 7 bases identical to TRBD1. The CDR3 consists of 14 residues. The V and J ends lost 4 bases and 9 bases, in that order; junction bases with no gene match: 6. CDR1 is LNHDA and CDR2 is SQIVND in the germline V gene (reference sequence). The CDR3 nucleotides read TGTGCCAGTAGTACGGGACAGCCGTCTTCACCCCTCCACTTT. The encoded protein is CASSTGQPSSPLHF.

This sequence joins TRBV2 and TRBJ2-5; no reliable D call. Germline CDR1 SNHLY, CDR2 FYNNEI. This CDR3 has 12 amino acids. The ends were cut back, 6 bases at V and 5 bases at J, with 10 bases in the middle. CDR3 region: CASRGFGETQYF. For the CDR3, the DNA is TGTGCCAGCAGGGGCTTTGGGGAGACCCAGTACTTC.

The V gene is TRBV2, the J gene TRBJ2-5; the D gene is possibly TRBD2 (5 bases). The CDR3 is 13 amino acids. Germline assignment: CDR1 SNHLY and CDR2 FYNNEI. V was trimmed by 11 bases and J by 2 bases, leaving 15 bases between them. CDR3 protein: CASHWGAQETQYF. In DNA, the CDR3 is TGTGCCTCCCACTGGGGAGCTCAAGAGACCCAGTACTTC.

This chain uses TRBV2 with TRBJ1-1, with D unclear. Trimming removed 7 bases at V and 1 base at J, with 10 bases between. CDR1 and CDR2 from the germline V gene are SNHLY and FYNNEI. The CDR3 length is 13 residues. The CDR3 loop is CASKRQRNTEAFF. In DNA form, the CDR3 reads TGTGCCAGCAAAAGACAAAGGAACACTGAAGCTTTCTTT.

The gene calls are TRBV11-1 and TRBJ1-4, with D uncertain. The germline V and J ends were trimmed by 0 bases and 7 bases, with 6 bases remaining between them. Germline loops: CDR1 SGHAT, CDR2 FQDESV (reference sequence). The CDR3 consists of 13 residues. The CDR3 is CASSLAPSEKLFF. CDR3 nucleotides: TGTGCCAGCAGCTTAGCGCCGAGTGAAAAACTGTTTTTT.

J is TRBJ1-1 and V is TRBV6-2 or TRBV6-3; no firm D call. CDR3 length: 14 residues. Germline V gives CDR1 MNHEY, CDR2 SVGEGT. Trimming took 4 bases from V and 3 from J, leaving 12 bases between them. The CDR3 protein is CASSSSGFYTEAFF. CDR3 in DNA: TGTGCCAGCAGTTCCTCCGGGTTCTACACTGAAGCTTTCTTT.

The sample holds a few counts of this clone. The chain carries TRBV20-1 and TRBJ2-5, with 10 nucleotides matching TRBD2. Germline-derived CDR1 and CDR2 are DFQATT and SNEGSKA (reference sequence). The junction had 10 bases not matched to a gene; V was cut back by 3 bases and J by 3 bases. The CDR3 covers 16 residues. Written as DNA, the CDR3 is TGCAGTGCTAGTTTCCCAGCGGGAGGGGCCAAAGAGACCCAGTACTTC. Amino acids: CSASFPAGGAKETQYF.

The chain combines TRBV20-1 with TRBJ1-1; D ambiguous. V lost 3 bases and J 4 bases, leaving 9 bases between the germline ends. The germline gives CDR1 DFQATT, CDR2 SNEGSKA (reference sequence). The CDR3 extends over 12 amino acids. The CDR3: CSASMTTTEAFF. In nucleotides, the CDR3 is TGCAGTGCTAGTATGACTACCACTGAAGCTTTCTTT.

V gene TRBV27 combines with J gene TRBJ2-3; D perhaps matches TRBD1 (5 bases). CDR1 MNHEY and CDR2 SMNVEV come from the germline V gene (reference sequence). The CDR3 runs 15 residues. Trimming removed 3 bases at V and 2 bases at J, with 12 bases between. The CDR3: CASSLWTTNTDTQYF. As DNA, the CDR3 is TGTGCCAGCAGTTTGTGGACAACAAACACAGATACGCAGTATTTT.

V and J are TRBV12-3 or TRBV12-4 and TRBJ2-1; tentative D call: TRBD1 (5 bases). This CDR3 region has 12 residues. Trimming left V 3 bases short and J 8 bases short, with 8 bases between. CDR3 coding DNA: TGTGCCAGCAGTTTTCAGGGCTATGAGCAGTTCTTC. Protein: CASSFQGYEQFF.

CDR3 DNA: TGTGCCAGTAGTATCCGACGGGGAAAACTGTTTTTT. Encoded protein: CASSIRRGKLFF. The chain joins TRBV19 to TRBJ1-4; D remains unclear. Germline CDR1 and CDR2: LNHDA and SQIVND (reference sequence). V lost 3 bases to trimming and J lost 10 bases, with 9 bases between them. The CDR3 covers 12 residues.